The 2 T cell receptor beta chains below come from one sample, sequenced in a study of blood T cell repertoires in COVID-19. Here immunoSEQ multiplex PCR was the method, and the copy in TCRdb shows in-frame clones only, minus some. The data contain more than 95,000 clones, about four fifths of them singletons. Sequenced material: peripheral blood. These receptors came from a human donor in a cohort sampled during active COVID-19.

V and J are TRBV2 and TRBJ2-2; 7 nucleotides agree with TRBD2. V lost 7 bases to trimming and J lost 0 bases; unmatched junction nucleotides: 14. This CDR3 has 18 residues. CDR1 SNHLY and CDR2 FYNNEI come from the germline V gene. The CDR3 DNA reads as TGTGCCAGCACACCTTCTGGGGGGGGACGATCGAACACCGGGGAGCTGTTTTTT. It specifies CASTPSGGGRSNTGELFF.

The rearrangement joins TRBV9 to TRBJ2-7; D perhaps matches TRBD1 (6 bases). Germline values: CDR1 SGDLS, CDR2 YYNGEE. Deletions cut 4 bases from V and 2 bases from J, with 13 bases between. The CDR3 consists of 14 residues. The CDR3 DNA is TGTGCCAGCAGCCCACTCCGACAGGCCTACGAGCAGTACTTC. Translating it yields CASSPLRQAYEQYF.